This is a list of T cell receptor beta chains from one sample in a study of CD8+ T cells in alopecia areata. Sequenced by immunoSEQ multiplex PCR; TCRdb stores in-frame clones only, minus some. The sample has 85,000 to 110,000 clones, less than 70% seen once. Specimen: CD4+ T cells sorted from blood. Receptors originate from a human donor in good health. The CDR3 runs from the conserved cysteine through the conserved F or W. Fields, in order: clone size, V gene, D gene, J gene, CDR3 protein, CDR3 DNA. D genes are given only for firm matches. Rows may omit the clone size; those that give it use once, few, many or a size class.

clone size: NA
V gene: TRBV7-2
D gene: TRBD1
J gene: TRBJ2-2
CDR3 protein: CASSPGTGGMRTGELFF
CDR3 DNA: TGTGCCAGCAGCCCGGGGACAGGGGGGATGCGCACCGGGGAGCTGTTTTTT

clone size: few
V gene: TRBV28
D gene: TRBD2
J gene: TRBJ2-7
CDR3 protein: CASKPGGGHEQYF
CDR3 DNA: TGTGCCAGCAAGCCGGGAGGAGGCCACGAGCAGTACTTC

clone size: NA
V gene: TRBV7-8
D gene: NA
J gene: TRBJ1-5
CDR3 protein: CASSLTGLNQPQHF
CDR3 DNA: TGTGCCAGCAGCTTAACCGGTCTCAATCAGCCCCAGCATTTT

clone size: once
V gene: TRBV28
D gene: NA
J gene: TRBJ2-1
CDR3 protein: CASSPPGSSYNEQFF
CDR3 DNA: TGTGCCAGCAGTCCCCCGGGGAGCTCCTACAATGAGCAGTTCTTC

clone size: NA
V gene: TRBV25-1
D gene: TRBD1
J gene: TRBJ1-4
CDR3 protein: CASSDPIDRGVEKLFF
CDR3 DNA: TGTGCCAGCAGTGACCCTATCGACAGGGGAGTTGAAAAACTGTTTTTT

clone size: few
V gene: TRBV5-1
D gene: NA
J gene: TRBJ2-3
CDR3 protein: CASSETGTSTDTQYF
CDR3 DNA: TGCGCCAGCAGCGAAACCGGGACTAGCACAGATACGCAGTATTTT

clone size: NA
V gene: TRBV29-1
D gene: NA
J gene: TRBJ2-2
CDR3 protein: CSVQVFHGELFF
CDR3 DNA: TGCAGCGTTCAGGTATTCCACGGGGAGCTGTTTTTT

clone size: NA
V gene: TRBV9
D gene: NA
J gene: TRBJ2-4
CDR3 protein: CASSVEGLAGDIQYF
CDR3 DNA: TGTGCCAGCAGCGTAGAAGGGCTAGCCGGGGACATTCAGTACTTC

clone size: few
V gene: TRBV29-1
D gene: NA
J gene: TRBJ2-2
CDR3 protein: CSVITNTGELFF
CDR3 DNA: TGCAGCGTAATAACGAACACCGGGGAGCTGTTTTTT

clone size: NA
V gene: TRBV9
D gene: TRBD2
J gene: TRBJ2-1
CDR3 protein: CASSLEGLAGHNEQFF
CDR3 DNA: TGTGCCAGCAGCCTAGAGGGACTAGCGGGTCACAATGAGCAGTTCTTC

clone size: NA
V gene: TRBV6-1
D gene: TRBD2
J gene: TRBJ2-7
CDR3 protein: CASSDDRLAGGQYF
CDR3 DNA: TGTGCCAGCAGTGATGATAGACTAGCGGGGGGCCAGTACTTC

clone size: NA
V gene: TRBV18
D gene: TRBD1
J gene: TRBJ2-1
CDR3 protein: CASSPPTGQSSYNEQFF
CDR3 DNA: TGTGCCAGCTCACCACCGACAGGGCAGAGCTCCTACAATGAGCAGTTCTTC

clone size: NA
V gene: TRBV30
D gene: NA
J gene: TRBJ2-4
CDR3 protein: CAWSGTGPNIQYF
CDR3 DNA: TGTGCCTGGAGCGGGACTGGGCCGAACATTCAGTACTTC

clone size: NA
V gene: TRBV7-7
D gene: TRBD1
J gene: TRBJ2-5
CDR3 protein: CASSFGQGAQETQYF
CDR3 DNA: TGTGCTAGCAGCTTCGGACAGGGGGCACAGGAGACCCAGTACTTC

clone size: NA
V gene: TRBV18
D gene: TRBD1
J gene: TRBJ1-5
CDR3 protein: CASSLGTGYQPQHF
CDR3 DNA: TGTGCCAGCTCACTCGGGACAGGGTATCAGCCCCAGCATTTT

clone size: few
V gene: TRBV4-2
D gene: NA
J gene: TRBJ2-2
CDR3 protein: CASSPQGTVWGVDGELFF
CDR3 DNA: TGTGCCAGCAGCCCCCAGGGAACTGTTTGGGGGGTGGACGGGGAGCTGTTTTTT

clone size: few
V gene: TRBV4-3
D gene: NA
J gene: TRBJ2-7
CDR3 protein: CASSQDRSRTYEQYF
CDR3 DNA: TGCGCCAGCAGCCAAGATAGGAGCAGAACCTACGAGCAGTACTTC

clone size: NA
V gene: TRBV29-1
D gene: NA
J gene: TRBJ1-2
CDR3 protein: CSVEPRGGTPSGYTF
CDR3 DNA: TGCAGCGTTGAACCCCGCGGGGGGACCCCTTCTGGCTACACCTTC

clone size: NA
V gene: TRBV30
D gene: NA
J gene: TRBJ2-7
CDR3 protein: CAWKSGTGDLYEQYF
CDR3 DNA: TGTGCCTGGAAATCCGGGACCGGGGATCTCTACGAGCAGTACTTC

clone size: NA
V gene: TRBV19
D gene: TRBD1
J gene: TRBJ2-4
CDR3 protein: CASSIPGGQNIQYF
CDR3 DNA: TGTGCCAGTAGTATCCCAGGGGGCCAAAACATTCAGTACTTC

clone size: NA
V gene: TRBV18
D gene: NA
J gene: TRBJ1-5
CDR3 protein: CASSPGSNQPQHF
CDR3 DNA: TGTGCCAGCTCACCCGGGAGCAATCAGCCCCAGCATTTT

clone size: NA
V gene: TRBV7-2
D gene: NA
J gene: TRBJ2-5
CDR3 protein: CASSSPPGSGQYF
CDR3 DNA: TGTGCCAGCAGCTCCCCCCCCGGCTCGGGGCAGTACTTC

clone size: NA
V gene: TRBV29-1
D gene: NA
J gene: TRBJ1-2
CDR3 protein: CSVDGSGYTF
CDR3 DNA: TGCAGCGTTGACGGTAGTGGCTACACCTTC

clone size: NA
V gene: TRBV29-1
D gene: NA
J gene: TRBJ2-7
CDR3 protein: CSVDGTLGEQYF
CDR3 DNA: TGCAGCGTTGACGGAACTCTCGGGGAGCAGTACTTC

clone size: NA
V gene: TRBV5-4
D gene: NA
J gene: TRBJ2-5
CDR3 protein: CASSWASSETQYF
CDR3 DNA: TGTGCCAGCAGCTGGGCTAGTTCGGAGACCCAGTACTTC

clone size: few
V gene: TRBV4-1
D gene: TRBD1
J gene: TRBJ1-2
CDR3 protein: CASSPRMRDRVNYGYTF
CDR3 DNA: TGCGCCAGCAGCCCGAGGATGCGGGACAGGGTTAACTATGGCTACACCTTC

clone size: few
V gene: TRBV7-6
D gene: NA
J gene: TRBJ2-7
CDR3 protein: CASGGQGYEQYF
CDR3 DNA: TGTGCCAGCGGGGGGCAGGGCTACGAGCAGTACTTC

clone size: NA
V gene: TRBV6-6
D gene: NA
J gene: TRBJ2-1
CDR3 protein: CASTLDYYNEQFF
CDR3 DNA: TGTGCCAGCACCCTAGACTATTACAATGAGCAGTTCTTC

clone size: NA
V gene: TRBV23-1
D gene: NA
J gene: TRBJ1-1
CDR3 protein: CASIRSGTEAFF
CDR3 DNA: TGCGCCAGCATAAGGAGTGGGACTGAAGCTTTCTTT

clone size: NA
V gene: TRBV5-1
D gene: TRBD1
J gene: TRBJ2-7
CDR3 protein: CASSPDRGLTYEQYF
CDR3 DNA: TGCGCCAGCAGCCCCGACAGGGGACTGACCTACGAGCAGTACTTC

clone size: few
V gene: TRBV4-3
D gene: TRBD2
J gene: TRBJ2-1
CDR3 protein: CASSLGSGGFYNEQFF
CDR3 DNA: TGCGCCAGCAGCCTCGGGAGCGGGGGATTTTACAATGAGCAGTTCTTC

clone size: NA
V gene: TRBV5-1
D gene: TRBD2
J gene: TRBJ2-3
CDR3 protein: CASSRGGLTDTQYF
CDR3 DNA: TGCGCCAGCAGCCGGGGAGGGCTTACAGATACGCAGTATTTT

clone size: once
V gene: TRBV4-2
D gene: NA
J gene: TRBJ2-5
CDR3 protein: CASSQDVVYETQYF
CDR3 DNA: TGTGCCAGCAGCCAAGACGTGGTCTACGAGACCCAGTACTTC